The text below deals with one TCR beta chain. Its antigen remains unknown. 60 Vbeta and 13 Jbeta primers were used in PCR. Only in-frame clones appear in the TCRdb table, and some are missing; sequencing was by immunoSEQ multiplex PCR. The repertoire holds about 92,000 clones, with 77% as singletons. The data originate from a study of cytomegalovirus exposure and HLA in healthy donors. For the study at large: Sequencing of 150 million to 200 million T cells in an earlier analysis found around 120 million unique TCR beta sequences. The Caucasian-associated ancestry cluster held around 76% of more than 350 genotyped donors.

Overall study results and limits: The authors enumerated over 150 TCR beta chains as linked to cytomegalovirus.

The ends lost 4 bases at V and 1 base at J; junction bases unmatched: 3. This CDR3 spans 14 amino acids. Germline CDR1 reads SGHRS; CDR2 reads YFSETQ. The rearrangement uses TRBV5-1 and TRBJ1-1, with 8 positions matching TRBD1. This TCR was sampled from a man aged 50 or older in good health and CMV-seropositive. The sequencing sample was made of PBMCs. CDR3 DNA sequence: TGCGCCAGCAGCCCCACAGGGGGGAACACTGAAGCTTTCTTT. Its protein is CASSPTGGNTEAFF. The entire variable domain, with the rest obtained from reference TRBV5-1 and TRBJ1-1, is as follows: KAGVTQTPRYLIKTRGQQVTLSCSPISGHRSVSWYQQTPGQGLQFLFEYFSETQRNKGNFPGRFSGRQFSNSRSEMNVSTLELGDSALYLCASSPTGGNTEAFFGQGTRLTVV.